This T cell receptor (beta chain) was obtained from a study of graft-versus-host responses after intestinal transplantation. Study at large: Anti-thymocyte globulin induction, then tacrolimus and steroids for about 3 years, went to all recipients.

Points on this clone: Its antigen is still unknown.

Profiling relied on immunoSEQ multiplex PCR, and the TCRdb table lists in-frame clones only, not all of them. The sample lists 81,000 or so clones, approximately 95% seen once, with approximately 1% in the top ten. With 1 base removed from V and 4 bases from J, the gap between germline ends came to 10 bases. CDR1 and CDR2 from the germline V gene are PRHDT and FYEKMQ (reference sequence). This CDR3 has 14 amino acids. This sequence originates from a human donor who was the organ donor for an intestinal transplant. The sequencing used unstimulated CD8+ T cells sorted from spleen or lymph node cells, collected before transplant. This chain connects TRBV13 to TRBJ1-2, with D perhaps TRBD1 (6 bases). Here the CDR3 DNA reads TGTGCCAGCAGCTTAGACGGGGGGCCCTATGGCTACACCTTC. Its translation: CASSLDGGPYGYTF.